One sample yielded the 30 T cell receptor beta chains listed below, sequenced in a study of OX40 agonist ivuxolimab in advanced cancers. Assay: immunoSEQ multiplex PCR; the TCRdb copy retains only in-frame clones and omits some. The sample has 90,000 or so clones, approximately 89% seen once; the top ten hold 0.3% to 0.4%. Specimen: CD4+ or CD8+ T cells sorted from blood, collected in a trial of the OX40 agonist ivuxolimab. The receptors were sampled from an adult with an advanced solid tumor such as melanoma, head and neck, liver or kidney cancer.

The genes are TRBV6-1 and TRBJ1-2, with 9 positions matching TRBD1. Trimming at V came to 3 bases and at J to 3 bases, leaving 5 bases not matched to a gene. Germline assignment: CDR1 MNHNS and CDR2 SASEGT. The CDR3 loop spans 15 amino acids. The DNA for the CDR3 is TGTGCCAGCAGTGACCGACAGGGGGGAGACTATGGCTACACCTTC. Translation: CASSDRQGGDYGYTF.

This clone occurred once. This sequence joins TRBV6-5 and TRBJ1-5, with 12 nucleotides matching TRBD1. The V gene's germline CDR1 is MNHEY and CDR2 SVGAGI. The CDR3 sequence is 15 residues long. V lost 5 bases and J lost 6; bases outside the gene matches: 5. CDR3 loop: CASSPGQGAGQPQHF. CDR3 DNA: TGTGCCAGCAGTCCGGGACAGGGGGCAGGTCAGCCCCAGCATTTT.

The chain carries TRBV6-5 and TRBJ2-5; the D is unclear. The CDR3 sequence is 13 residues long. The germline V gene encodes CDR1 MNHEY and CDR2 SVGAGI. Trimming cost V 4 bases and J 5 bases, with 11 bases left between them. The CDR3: CASSLHRRETQYF. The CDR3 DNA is TGTGCCAGCAGTTTACACCGGCGGGAGACCCAGTACTTC.

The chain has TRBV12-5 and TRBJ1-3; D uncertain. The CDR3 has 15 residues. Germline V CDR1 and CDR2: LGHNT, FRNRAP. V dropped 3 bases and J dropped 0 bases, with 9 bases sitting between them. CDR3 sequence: CASGFPGCSGNTIYF. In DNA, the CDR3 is TGTGCTAGTGGTTTCCCCGGGTGCTCTGGAAACACCATATATTTT.

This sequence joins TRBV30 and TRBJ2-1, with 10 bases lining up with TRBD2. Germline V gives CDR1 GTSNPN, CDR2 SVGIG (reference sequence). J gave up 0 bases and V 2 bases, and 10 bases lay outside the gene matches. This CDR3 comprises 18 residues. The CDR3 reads CAWSPTSGAPRSYNEQFF. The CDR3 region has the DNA TGTGCCTGGAGTCCTACTAGCGGGGCACCCCGCTCCTACAATGAGCAGTTCTTC.

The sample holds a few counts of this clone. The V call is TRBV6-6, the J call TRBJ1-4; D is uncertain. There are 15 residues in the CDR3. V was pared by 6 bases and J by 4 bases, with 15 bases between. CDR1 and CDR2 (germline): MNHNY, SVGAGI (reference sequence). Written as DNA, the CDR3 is TGTGCCAGCAGCCGTACCCGGGTGGGTAATGAAAAACTGTTTTTT. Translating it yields CASSRTRVGNEKLFF.

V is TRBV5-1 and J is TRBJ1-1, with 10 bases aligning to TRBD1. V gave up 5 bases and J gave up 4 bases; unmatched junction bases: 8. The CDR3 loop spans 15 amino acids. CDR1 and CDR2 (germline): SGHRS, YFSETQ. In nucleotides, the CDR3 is TGCGCCAGCAGTGGGACAGGGGAGTATACCACTGAAGCTTTCTTT. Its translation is CASSGTGEYTTEAFF.

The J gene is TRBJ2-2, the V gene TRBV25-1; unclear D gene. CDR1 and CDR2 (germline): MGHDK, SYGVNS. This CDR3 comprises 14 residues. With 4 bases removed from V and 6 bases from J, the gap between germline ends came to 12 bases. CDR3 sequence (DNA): TGTGCCAGCAGTGTTGAAGGGCAGCCCGGGGAGCTGTTTTTT. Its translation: CASSVEGQPGELFF.

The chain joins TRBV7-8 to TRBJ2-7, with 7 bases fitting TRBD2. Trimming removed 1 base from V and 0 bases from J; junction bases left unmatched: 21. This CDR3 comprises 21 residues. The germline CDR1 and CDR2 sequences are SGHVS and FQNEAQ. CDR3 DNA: TGTGCCAGCAGCTTAGAGGGGAGTTTGGGTTTCCTGGGGGGGAACTCCTACGAGCAGTACTTC. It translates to CASSLEGSLGFLGGNSYEQYF. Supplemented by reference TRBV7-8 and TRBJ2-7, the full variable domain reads GAGVSQSPRYKVAKRGQDVALRCDPISGHVSLFWYQQALGQGPEFLTYFQNEAQLDKSGLPSDRFFAERPEGSVSTLKIQRTQQEDSAVYLCASSLEGSLGFLGGNSYEQYFGPGTRLTVT.

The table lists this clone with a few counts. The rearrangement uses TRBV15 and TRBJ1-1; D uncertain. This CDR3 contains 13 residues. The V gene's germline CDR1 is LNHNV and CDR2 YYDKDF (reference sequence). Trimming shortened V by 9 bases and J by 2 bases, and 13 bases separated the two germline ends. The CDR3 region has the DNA TGTGCCACTAGTGCGGATCCAAACACTGAAGCTTTCTTT. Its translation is CATSADPNTEAFF.

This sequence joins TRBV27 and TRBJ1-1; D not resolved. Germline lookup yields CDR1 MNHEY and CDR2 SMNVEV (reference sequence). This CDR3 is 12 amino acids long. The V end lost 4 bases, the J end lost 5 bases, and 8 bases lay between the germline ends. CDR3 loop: CASSSVGTEAFF. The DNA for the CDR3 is TGTGCCAGCAGTTCCGTAGGGACTGAAGCTTTCTTT.

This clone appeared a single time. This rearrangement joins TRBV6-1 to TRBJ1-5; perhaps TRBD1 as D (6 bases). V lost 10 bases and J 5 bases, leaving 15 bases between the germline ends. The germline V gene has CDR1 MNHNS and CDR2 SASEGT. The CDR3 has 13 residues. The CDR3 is CATTGLADQPQHF. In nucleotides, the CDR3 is TGTGCCACCACAGGGCTCGCTGATCAGCCCCAGCATTTT.

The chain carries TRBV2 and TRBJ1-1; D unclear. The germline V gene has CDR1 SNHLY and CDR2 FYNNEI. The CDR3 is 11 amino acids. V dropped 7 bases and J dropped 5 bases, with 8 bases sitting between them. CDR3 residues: CASKKDTEAFF. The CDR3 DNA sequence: TGTGCCAGCAAGAAGGATACTGAAGCTTTCTTT.

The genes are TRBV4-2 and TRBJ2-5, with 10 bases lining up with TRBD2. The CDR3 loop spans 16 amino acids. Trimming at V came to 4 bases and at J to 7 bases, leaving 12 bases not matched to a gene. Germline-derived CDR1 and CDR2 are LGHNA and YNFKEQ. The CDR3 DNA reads TGTGCCAGCAGCCTCCTAGGCCAGCGGGGGGGCGGGACCCAGTACTTC. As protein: CASSLLGQRGGGTQYF.

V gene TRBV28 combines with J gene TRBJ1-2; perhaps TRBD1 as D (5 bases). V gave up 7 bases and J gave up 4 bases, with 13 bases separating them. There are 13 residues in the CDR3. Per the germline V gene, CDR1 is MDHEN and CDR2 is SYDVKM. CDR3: CASNPGESYGYTF. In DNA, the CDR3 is TGTGCCAGCAACCCGGGGGAAAGCTATGGCTACACCTTC.

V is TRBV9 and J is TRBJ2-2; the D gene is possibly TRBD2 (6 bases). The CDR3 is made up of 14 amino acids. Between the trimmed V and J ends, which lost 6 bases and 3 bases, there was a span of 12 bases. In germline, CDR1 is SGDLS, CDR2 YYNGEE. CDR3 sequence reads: CASTLGLYTGELFF. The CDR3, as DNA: TGTGCCAGCACTCTGGGACTTTACACCGGGGAGCTGTTTTTT.

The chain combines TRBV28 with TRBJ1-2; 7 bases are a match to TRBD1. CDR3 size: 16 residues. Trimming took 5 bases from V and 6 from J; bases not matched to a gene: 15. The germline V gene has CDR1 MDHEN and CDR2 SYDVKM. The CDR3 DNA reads TGTGCCAGCAGTCCACCCCCCCGACAGGGCATCAATGGCTACACCTTC. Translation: CASSPPPRQGINGYTF.

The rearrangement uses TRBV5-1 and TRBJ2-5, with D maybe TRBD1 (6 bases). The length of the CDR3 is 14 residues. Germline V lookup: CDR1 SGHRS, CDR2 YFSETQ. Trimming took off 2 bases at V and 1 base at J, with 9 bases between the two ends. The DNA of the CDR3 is TGCGCCAGCAGCTTCGGGACACTCCAAGAGACCCAGTACTTC. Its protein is CASSFGTLQETQYF.

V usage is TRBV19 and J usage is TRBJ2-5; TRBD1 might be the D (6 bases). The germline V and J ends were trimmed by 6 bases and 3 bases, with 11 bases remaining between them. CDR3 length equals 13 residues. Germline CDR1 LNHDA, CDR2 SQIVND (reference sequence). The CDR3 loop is CASSTGWKETQYF. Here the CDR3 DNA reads TGTGCCAGTAGCACAGGGTGGAAAGAGACCCAGTACTTC.

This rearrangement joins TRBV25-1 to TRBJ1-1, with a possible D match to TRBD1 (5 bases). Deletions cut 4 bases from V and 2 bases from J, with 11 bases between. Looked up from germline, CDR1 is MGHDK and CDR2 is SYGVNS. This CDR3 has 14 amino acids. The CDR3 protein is CASSVLDTNTEAFF. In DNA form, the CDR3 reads TGTGCCAGCAGTGTTCTGGACACAAACACTGAAGCTTTCTTT.

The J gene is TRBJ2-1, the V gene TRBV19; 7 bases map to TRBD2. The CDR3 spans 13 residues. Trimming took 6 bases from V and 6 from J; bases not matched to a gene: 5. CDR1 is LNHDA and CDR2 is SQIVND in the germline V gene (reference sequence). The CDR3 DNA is TGTGCCAGTAGAAGACTAGCAGGCAATGAGCAGTTCTTC. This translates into CASRRLAGNEQFF. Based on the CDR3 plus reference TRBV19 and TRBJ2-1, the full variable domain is DGGITQSPKYLFRKEGQNVTLSCEQNLNHDAMYWYRQDPGQGLRLIYYSQIVNDFQKGDIAEGYSVSREKKESFPLTVTSAQKNPTAFYLCASRRLAGNEQFFGPGTRLTVL.

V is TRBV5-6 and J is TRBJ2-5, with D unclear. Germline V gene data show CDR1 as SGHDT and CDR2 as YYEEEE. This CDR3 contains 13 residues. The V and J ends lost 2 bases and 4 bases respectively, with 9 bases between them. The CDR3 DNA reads TGTGCCAGCAGCTTAATTGGCACAGAGACCCAGTACTTC. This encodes CASSLIGTETQYF.

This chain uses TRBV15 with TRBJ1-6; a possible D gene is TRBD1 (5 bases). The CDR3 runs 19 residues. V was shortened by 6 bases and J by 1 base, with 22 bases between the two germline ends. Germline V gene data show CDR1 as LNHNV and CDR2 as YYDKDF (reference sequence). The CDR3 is CATRNARRAGNSYNSPLHF. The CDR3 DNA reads TGTGCCACCAGAAATGCAAGGCGGGCAGGGAATTCCTATAATTCACCCCTCCACTTT.

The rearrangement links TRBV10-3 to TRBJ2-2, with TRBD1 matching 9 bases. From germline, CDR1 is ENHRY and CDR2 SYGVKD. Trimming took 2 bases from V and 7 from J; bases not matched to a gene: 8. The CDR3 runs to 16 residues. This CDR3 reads CAISEKGQGIVGELFF. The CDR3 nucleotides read TGTGCCATCAGTGAGAAGGGACAGGGAATTGTCGGGGAGCTGTTTTTT.

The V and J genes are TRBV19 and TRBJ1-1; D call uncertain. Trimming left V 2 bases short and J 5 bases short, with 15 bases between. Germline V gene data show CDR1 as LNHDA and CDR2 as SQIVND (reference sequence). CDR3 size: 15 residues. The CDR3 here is CASSINNQEVTEAFF. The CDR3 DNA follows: TGTGCCAGTAGTATAAATAATCAGGAGGTTACTGAAGCTTTCTTT. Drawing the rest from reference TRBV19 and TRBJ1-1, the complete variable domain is DGGITQSPKYLFRKEGQNVTLSCEQNLNHDAMYWYRQDPGQGLRLIYYSQIVNDFQKGDIAEGYSVSREKKESFPLTVTSAQKNPTAFYLCASSINNQEVTEAFFGQGTRLTVV.

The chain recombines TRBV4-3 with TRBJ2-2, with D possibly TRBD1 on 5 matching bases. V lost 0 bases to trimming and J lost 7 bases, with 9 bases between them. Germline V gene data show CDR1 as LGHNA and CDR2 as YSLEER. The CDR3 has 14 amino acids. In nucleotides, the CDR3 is TGCGCCAGCAGCCAAGACAGGGTAGTCGGGGAGCTGTTTTTT. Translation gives CASSQDRVVGELFF.

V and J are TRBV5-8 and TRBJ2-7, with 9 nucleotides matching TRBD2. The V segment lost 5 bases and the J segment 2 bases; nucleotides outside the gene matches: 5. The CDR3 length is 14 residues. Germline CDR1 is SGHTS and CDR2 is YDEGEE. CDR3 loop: CASSKQREAYEQYF. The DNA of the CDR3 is TGTGCCAGCAGTAAACAGCGGGAGGCCTACGAGCAGTACTTC.

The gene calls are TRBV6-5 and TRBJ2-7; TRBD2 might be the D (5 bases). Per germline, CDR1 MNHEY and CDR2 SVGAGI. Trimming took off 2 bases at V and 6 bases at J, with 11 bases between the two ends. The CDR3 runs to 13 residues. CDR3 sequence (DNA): TGTGCCAGCAGTTACAGCGGTGTGGGCGAGCAGTACTTC. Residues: CASSYSGVGEQYF.

The CDR3 DNA sequence: TGCGCCAGCAGCTTGGTGCCGGGACTCGACACCGGGGAGCTGTTTTTT. Amino acid sequence: CASSLVPGLDTGELFF. V usage is TRBV5-1 and J usage is TRBJ2-2, with D maybe TRBD2 (6 bases). Germline loops: CDR1 SGHRS, CDR2 YFSETQ. This CDR3 is 16 amino acids long. The ends were cut back, 0 bases at V and 3 bases at J, with 12 bases in the middle.

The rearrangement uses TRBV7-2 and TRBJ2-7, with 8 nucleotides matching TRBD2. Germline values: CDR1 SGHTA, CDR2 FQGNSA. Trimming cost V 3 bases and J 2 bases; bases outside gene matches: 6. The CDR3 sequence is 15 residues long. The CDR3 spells CASSLPSGRPYEQYF. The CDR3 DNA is TGTGCCAGCAGCTTGCCCAGCGGGAGACCCTACGAGCAGTACTTC.